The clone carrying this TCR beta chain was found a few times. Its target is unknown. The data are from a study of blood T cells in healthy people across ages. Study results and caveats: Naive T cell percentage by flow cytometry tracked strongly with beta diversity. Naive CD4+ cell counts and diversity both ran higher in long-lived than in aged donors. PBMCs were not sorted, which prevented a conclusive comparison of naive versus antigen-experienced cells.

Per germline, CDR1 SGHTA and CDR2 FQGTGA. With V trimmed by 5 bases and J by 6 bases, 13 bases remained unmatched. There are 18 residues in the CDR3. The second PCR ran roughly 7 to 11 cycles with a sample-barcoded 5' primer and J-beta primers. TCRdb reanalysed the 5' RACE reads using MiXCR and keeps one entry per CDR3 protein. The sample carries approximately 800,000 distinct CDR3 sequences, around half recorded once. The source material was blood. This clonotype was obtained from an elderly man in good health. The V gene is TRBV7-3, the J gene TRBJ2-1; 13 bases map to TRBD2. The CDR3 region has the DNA TGTGCCAGCAGCCCACAAACCCGGACTAGCGGGAGCTCCAATGAGCAGTTCTTC. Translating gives CASSPQTRTSGSSNEQFF.